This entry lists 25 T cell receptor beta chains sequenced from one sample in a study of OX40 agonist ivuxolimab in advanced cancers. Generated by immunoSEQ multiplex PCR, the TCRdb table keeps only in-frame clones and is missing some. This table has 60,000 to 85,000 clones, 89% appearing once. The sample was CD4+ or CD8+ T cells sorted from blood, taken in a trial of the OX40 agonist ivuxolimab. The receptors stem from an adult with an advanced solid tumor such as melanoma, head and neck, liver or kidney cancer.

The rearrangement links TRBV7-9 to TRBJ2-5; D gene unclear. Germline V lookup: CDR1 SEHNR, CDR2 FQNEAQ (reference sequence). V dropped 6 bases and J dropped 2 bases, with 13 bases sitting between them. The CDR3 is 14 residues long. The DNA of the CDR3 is TGTGCCAGCAGTACCGCTCTCGGGCAAGAGACCCAGTACTTC. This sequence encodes CASSTALGQETQYF.

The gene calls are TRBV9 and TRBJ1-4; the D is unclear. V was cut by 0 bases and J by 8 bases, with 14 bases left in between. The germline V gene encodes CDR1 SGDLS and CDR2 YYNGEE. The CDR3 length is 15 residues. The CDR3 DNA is TGTGCCAGCAGCGTAGTAAGGGAGTTGGTCGAAAAACTGTTTTTT. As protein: CASSVVRELVEKLFF.

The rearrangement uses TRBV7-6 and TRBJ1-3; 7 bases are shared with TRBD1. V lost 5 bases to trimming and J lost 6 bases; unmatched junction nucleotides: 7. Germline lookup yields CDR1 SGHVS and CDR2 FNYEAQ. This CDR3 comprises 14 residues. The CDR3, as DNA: TGTGCCAGCAGCCTCACCGGGACAGCAAACACCATATATTTT. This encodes CASSLTGTANTIYF.

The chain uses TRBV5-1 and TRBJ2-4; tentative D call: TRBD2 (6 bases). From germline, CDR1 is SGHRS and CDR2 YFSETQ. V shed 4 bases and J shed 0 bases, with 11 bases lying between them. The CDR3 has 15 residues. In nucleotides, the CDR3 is TGCGCCAGCAGCCCGGACGGGGGAGCCAAAAACATTCAGTACTTC. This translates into CASSPDGGAKNIQYF. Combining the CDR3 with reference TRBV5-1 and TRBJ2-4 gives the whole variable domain KAGVTQTPRYLIKTRGQQVTLSCSPISGHRSVSWYQQTPGQGLQFLFEYFSETQRNKGNFPGRFSGRQFSNSRSEMNVSTLELGDSALYLCASSPDGGAKNIQYFGAGTRLSVL.

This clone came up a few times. The CDR3 region is CASSSTVVTEAFF. The CDR3 DNA sequence: TGTGCCAGCAGCTCGACAGTGGTCACTGAAGCTTTCTTT. The chain combines TRBV7-9 with TRBJ1-1; possibly TRBD1 for D (5 bases). V was cut by 4 bases and J by 4 bases, with 10 bases left in between. The CDR3 is 13 amino acids. Germline lookup yields CDR1 SEHNR and CDR2 FQNEAQ (reference sequence).

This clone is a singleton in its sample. The CDR3 DNA reads as TGTGCCAGCAGCCACCCCCGACAGGGTCCCAACACTGGGGCTTTCTTT. Its translation is CASSHPRQGPNTGAFF. This chain links TRBV28 with TRBJ1-1; 7 nucleotides agree with TRBD1. The J segment lost 11 bases and the V segment lost 6 bases, leaving 21 bases of the junction unmatched. CDR1 and CDR2 (germline): MDHEN, SYDVKM. The length of the CDR3 is 16 residues.

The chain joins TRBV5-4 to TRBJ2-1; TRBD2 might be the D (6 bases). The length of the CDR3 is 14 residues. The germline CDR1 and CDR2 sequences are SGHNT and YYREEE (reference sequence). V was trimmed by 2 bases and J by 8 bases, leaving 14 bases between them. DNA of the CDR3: TGTGCCAGCAGCTTATGGAGGGAAGGGGATGAGCAGTTCTTC. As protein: CASSLWREGDEQFF.

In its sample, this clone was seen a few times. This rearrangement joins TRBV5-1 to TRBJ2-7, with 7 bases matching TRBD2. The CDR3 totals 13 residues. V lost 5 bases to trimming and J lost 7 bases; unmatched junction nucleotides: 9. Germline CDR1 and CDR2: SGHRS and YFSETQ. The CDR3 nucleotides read TGCGCCAGCAGGGAGGGAGGGGAAGGAGAGCAGTACTTC. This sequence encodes CASREGGEGEQYF.

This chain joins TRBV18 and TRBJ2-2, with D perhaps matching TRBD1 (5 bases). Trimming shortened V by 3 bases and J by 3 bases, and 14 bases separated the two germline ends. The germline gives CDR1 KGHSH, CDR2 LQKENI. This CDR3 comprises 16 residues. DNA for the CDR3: TGTGCCAGCTCACCCCTTCAGGGCCGGGACACCGGGGAGCTGTTTTTT. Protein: CASSPLQGRDTGELFF.

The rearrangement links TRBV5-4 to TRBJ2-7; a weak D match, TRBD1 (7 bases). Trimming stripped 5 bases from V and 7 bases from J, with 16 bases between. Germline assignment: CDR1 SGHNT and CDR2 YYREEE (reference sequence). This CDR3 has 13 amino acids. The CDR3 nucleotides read TGTGCCAGCAGTACCGACAGGGCGGGGGAGCAGTACTTC. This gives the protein CASSTDRAGEQYF.

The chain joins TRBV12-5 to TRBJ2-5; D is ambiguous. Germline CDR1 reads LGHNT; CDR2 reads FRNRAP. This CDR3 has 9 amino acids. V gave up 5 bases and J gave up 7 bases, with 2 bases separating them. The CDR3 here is CASGTTQYF. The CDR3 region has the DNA TGTGCTAGTGGTACGACCCAGTACTTC. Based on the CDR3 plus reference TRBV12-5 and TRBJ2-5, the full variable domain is DARVTQTPRHKVTEMGQEVTMRCQPILGHNTVFWYRQTMMQGLELLAYFRNRAPLDDSGMPKDRFSAEMPDATLATLKIQPSEPRDSAVYFCASGTTQYFGPGTRLLVL.

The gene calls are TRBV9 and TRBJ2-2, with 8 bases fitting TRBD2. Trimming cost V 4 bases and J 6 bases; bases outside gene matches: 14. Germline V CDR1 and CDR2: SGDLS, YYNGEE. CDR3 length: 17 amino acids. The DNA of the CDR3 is TGTGCCAGCAGCCCCCCGGGACTAGGGGGAGATCCCGGGGAGCTGTTTTTT. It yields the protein CASSPPGLGGDPGELFF.

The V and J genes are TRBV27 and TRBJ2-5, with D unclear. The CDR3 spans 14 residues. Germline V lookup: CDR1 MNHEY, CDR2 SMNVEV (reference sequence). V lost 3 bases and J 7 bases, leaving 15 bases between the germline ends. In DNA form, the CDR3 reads TGTGCCAGCAGTTTCTCGGGTGGAGAAGCGACCCAGTACTTC. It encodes CASSFSGGEATQYF.

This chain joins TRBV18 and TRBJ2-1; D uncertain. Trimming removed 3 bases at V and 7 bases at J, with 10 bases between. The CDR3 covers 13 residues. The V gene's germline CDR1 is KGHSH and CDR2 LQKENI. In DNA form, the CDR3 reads TGTGCCAGCTCACCGACGGGCTGGAATGAGCAGTTCTTC. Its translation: CASSPTGWNEQFF.

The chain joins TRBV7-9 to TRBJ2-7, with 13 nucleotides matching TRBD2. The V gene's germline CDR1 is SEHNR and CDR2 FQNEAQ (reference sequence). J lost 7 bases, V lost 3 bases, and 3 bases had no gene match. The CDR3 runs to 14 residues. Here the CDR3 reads CASSFRLAGGEQYF. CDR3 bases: TGTGCCAGCAGCTTCCGACTAGCGGGAGGTGAGCAGTACTTC.

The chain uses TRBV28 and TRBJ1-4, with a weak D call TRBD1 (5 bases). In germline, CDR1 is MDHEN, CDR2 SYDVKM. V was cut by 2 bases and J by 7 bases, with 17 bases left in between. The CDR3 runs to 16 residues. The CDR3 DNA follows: TGTGCCAGCAGTTTAGGGCGGGGCCTCCTGAGTGAAAAACTGTTTTTT. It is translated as CASSLGRGLLSEKLFF.

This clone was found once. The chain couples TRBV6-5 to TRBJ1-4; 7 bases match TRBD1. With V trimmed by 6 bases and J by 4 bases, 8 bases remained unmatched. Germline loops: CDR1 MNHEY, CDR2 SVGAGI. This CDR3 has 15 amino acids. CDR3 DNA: TGTGCCAGCAGAGCCGGGACAGCCTTTAATGAAAAACTGTTTTTT. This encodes CASRAGTAFNEKLFF.

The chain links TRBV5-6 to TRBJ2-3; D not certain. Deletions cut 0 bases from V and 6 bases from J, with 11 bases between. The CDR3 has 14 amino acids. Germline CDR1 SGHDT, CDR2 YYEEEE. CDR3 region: CASSLALGSDTQYF. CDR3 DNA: TGTGCCAGCAGCTTGGCCCTCGGGTCGGATACGCAGTATTTT.

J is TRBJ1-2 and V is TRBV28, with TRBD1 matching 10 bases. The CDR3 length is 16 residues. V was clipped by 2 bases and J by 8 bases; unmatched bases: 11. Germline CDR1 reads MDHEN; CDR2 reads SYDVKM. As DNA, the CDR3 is TGTGCCAGCAGTTTACCCCCGGACAGGGGGGGAATCGGCTACACCTTC. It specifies CASSLPPDRGGIGYTF.

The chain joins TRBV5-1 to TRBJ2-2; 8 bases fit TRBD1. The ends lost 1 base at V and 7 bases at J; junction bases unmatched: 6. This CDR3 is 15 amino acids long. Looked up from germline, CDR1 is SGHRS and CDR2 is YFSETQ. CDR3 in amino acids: CASSLNRGAGGELFF. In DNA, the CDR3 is TGCGCCAGCAGCTTGAACAGGGGGGCTGGCGGGGAGCTGTTTTTT.

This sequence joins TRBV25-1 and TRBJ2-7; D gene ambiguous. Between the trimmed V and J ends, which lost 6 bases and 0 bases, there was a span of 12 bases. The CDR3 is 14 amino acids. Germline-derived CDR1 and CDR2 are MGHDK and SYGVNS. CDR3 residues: CASRTLSLSYEQYF. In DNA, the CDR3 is TGTGCCAGCAGGACTCTAAGCCTCTCCTACGAGCAGTACTTC.

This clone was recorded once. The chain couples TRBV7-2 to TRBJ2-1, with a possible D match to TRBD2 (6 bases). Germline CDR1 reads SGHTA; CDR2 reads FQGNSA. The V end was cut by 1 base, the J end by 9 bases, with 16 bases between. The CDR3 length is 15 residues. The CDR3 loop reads CASSLGTGVRGEQFF. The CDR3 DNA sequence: TGTGCCAGCAGCTTAGGGACGGGAGTTAGAGGTGAGCAGTTCTTC.

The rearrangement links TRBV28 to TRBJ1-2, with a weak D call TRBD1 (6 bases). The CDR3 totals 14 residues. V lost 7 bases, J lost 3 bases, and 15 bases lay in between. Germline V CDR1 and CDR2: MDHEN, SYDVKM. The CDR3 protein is CASTPKGEYYGYTF. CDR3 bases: TGTGCCAGCACCCCCAAGGGGGAGTACTATGGCTACACCTTC.

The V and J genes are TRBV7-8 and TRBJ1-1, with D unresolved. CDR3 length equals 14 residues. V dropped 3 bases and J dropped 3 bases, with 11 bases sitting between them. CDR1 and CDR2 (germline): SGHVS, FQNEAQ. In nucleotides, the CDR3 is TGTGCCAGCAGCTTTGACCCAAGGGACACTGAAGCTTTCTTT. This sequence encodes CASSFDPRDTEAFF.

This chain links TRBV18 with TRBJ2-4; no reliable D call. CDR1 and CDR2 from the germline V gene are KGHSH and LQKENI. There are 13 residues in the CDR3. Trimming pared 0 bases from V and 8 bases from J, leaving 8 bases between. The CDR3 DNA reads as TGTGCCAGCTCACCACCGGGCACGGACATTCAGTACTTC. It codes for CASSPPGTDIQYF.